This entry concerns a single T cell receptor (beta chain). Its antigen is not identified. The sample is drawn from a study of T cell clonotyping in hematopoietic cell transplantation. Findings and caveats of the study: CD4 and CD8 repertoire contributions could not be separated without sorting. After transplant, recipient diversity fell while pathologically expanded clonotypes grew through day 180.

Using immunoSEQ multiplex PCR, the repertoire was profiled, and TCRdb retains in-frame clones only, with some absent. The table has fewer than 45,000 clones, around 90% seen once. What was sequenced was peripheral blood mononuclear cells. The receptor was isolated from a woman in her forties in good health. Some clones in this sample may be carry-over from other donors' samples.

The CDR3 here is CASSFPGKGDKTQETQYF. In DNA form, the CDR3 reads TGTGCCAGCAGCTTCCCTGGGAAGGGGGACAAGACACAAGAGACCCAGTACTTC. The V call is TRBV7-2, the J call TRBJ2-5; D is perhaps TRBD1 (6 bases). The CDR3 sequence is 18 residues long. V was pared by 3 bases and J by 2 bases, with 22 bases between. Germline V CDR1 and CDR2: SGHTA, FQGNSA.